The subject of this entry is one T cell receptor beta chain. This entry comes from a study of blood T cell repertoires in COVID-19. Whole-study context: COVID-19 samples, acute and convalescent, were from the United States, Italy and Spain. PBMCs, B-cell-depleted T cells, or T cells were the source of the cDNA or gDNA that made up the material.

J lost 5 bases, V lost 5 bases, and 7 bases had no gene match. Germline V gene sequence: CDR1 SGHTA, CDR2 FQGNSA. The length of the CDR3 is 15 residues. Original processing notes: It was from reference gene primer amplification that nucleated cell counts were estimated. Libraries were prepared by immunoSEQ multiplex PCR; TCRdb keeps only in-frame clonotypes and omits some of them. That table is the source of V, J and clone size, and D and trimming were worked out from the DNA. The sample lists around 140,000 clones, about 89% occurring once. The chain joins TRBV7-2 to TRBJ1-3, with 9 positions matching TRBD1. The sequenced sample was peripheral blood. The origin of this receptor is a man aged 55 to 70 with active or convalescent COVID-19. The CDR3 loop reads CASSPPDRGRNTIYF. In DNA, the CDR3 is TGTGCCAGCAGCCCCCCGGACAGGGGAAGAAACACCATATATTTT.